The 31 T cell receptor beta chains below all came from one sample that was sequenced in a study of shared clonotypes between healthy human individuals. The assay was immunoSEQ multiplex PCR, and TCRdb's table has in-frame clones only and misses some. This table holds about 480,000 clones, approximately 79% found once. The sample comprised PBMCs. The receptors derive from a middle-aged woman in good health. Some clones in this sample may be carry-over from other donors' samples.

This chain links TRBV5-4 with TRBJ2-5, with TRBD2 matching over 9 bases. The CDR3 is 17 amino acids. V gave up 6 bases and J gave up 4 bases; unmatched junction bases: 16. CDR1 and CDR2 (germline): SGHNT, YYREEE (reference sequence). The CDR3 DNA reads TGTGCCAGCACCTTTTCTAGCGGGGACTCGAGGGGAGAGACCCAGTACTTC. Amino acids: CASTFSSGDSRGETQYF.

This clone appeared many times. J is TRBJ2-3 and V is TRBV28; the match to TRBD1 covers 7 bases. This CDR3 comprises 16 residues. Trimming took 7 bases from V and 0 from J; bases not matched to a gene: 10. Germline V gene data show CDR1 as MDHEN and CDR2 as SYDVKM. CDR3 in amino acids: CASTTRPGQSTDTQYF. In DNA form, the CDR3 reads TGTGCCAGCACCACCCGCCCGGGACAGAGCACAGATACGCAGTATTTT.

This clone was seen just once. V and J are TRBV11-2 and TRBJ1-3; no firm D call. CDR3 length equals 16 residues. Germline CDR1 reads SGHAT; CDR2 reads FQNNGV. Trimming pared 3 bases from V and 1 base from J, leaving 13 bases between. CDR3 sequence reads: CASSFVMLGSGNTIYF. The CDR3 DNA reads TGTGCCAGCAGCTTTGTGATGCTTGGTTCTGGAAACACCATATATTTT.

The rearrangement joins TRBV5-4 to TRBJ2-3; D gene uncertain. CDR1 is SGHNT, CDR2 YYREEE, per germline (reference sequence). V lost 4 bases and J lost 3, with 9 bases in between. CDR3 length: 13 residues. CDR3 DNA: TGTGCCAGCAGCACTGTCGGGACAGATACGCAGTATTTT. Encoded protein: CASSTVGTDTQYF.

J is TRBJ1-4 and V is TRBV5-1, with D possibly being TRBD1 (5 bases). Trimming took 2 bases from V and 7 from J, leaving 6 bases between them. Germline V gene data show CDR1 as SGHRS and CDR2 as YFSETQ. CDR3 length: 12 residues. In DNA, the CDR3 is TGCGCCAGCAGCTTTACAGGTGAAAAACTGTTTTTT. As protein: CASSFTGEKLFF.

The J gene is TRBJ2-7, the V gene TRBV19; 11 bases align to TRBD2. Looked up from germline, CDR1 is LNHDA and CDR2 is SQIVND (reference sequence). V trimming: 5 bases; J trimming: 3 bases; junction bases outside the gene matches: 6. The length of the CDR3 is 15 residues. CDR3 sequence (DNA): TGTGCCAGTAGTGCGACTAGCGGGGCTTACTACGAGCAGTACTTC. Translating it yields CASSATSGAYYEQYF.

The CDR3 reads CASSQAGGSFTDTQYF. CDR3 in DNA: TGTGCCAGCAGCCAAGCGGGCGGGAGTTTTACAGATACGCAGTATTTT. This chain connects TRBV4-2 to TRBJ2-3, with 7 bases lining up with TRBD2. CDR3 length: 16 residues. Trimming took 1 base from V and 3 from J; bases not matched to a gene: 7. Germline V CDR1 and CDR2: LGHNA, YNFKEQ.

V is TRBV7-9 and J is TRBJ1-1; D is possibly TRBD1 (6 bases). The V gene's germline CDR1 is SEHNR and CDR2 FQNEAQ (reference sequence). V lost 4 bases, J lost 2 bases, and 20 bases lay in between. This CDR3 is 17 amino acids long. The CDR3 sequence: CASSSRVEQGLNTEAFF. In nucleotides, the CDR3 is TGTGCCAGCAGCTCACGAGTCGAACAGGGTCTCAACACTGAAGCTTTCTTT. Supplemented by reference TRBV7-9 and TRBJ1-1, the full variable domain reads DTGVSQNPRHKITKRGQNVTFRCDPISEHNRLYWYRQTLGQGPEFLTYFQNEAQLEKSRLLSDRFSAERPKGSFSTLEIQRTEQGDSAMYLCASSSRVEQGLNTEAFFGQGTRLTVV.

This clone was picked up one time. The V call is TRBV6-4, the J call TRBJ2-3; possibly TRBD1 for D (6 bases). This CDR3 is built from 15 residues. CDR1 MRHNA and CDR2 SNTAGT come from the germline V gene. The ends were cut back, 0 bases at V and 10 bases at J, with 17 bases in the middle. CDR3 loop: CASSDSSRGTGAQYF. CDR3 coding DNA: TGTGCCAGCAGTGACTCAAGTAGGGGGACCGGGGCGCAGTATTTT.

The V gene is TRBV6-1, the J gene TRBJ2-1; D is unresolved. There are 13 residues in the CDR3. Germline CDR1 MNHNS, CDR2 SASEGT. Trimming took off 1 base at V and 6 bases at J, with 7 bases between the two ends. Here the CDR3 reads CASSEVVGNEQFF. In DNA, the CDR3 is TGTGCCAGCAGTGAAGTCGTAGGCAATGAGCAGTTCTTC.

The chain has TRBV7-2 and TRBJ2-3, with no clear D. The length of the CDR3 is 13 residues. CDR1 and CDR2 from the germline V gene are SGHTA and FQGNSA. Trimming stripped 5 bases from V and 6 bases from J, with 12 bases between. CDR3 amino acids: CASSPHPVDTQYF. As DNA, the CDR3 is TGTGCCAGCAGCCCCCACCCCGTCGATACGCAGTATTTT.

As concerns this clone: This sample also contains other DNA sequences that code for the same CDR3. The CDR3 protein is CASSLGIYEQYF. CDR3 bases: TGTGCCAGCAGCTTAGGGATTTACGAGCAGTACTTC. The rearrangement links TRBV11-2 to TRBJ2-7; unclear D gene. The CDR3 contains 12 residues. Trimming shortened V by 1 base and J by 4 bases, and 5 bases separated the two germline ends. Germline assignment: CDR1 SGHAT and CDR2 FQNNGV. The full variable domain, its missing parts supplied by reference TRBV11-2 and TRBJ2-7, is EAGVAQSPRYKIIEKRQSVAFWCNPISGHATLYWYQQILGQGPKLLIQFQNNGVVDDSQLPKDRFSAERLKGVDSTLKIQPAKLEDSAVYLCASSLGIYEQYFGPGTRLTVT.

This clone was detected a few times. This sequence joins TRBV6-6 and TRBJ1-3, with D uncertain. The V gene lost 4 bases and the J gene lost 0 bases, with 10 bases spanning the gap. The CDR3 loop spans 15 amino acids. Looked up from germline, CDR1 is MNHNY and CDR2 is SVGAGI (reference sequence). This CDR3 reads CASSSPRSSGNTIYF. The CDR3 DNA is TGTGCCAGCAGTTCACCCAGGAGCTCTGGAAACACCATATATTTT.

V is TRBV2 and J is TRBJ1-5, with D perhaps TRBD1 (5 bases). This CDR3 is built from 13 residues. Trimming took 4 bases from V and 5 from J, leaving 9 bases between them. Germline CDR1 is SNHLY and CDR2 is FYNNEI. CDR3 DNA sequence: TGTGCCAGCAGTGTAGGGGTTTATCAGCCCCAGCATTTT. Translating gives CASSVGVYQPQHF.

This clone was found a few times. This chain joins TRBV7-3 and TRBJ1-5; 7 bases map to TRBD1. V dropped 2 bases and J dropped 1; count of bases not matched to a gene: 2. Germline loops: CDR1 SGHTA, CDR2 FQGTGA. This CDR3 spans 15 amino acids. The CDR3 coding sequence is TGTGCCAGCAGCTTATCAGGGGGGAGCAATCAGCCCCAGCATTTT. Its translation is CASSLSGGSNQPQHF. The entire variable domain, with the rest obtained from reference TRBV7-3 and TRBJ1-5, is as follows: GAGVSQTPSNKVTEKGKYVELRCDPISGHTALYWYRQSLGQGPEFLIYFQGTGAADDSGLPNDRFFAVRPEGSVSTLKIQRTERGDSAVYLCASSLSGGSNQPQHFGDGTRLSIL.

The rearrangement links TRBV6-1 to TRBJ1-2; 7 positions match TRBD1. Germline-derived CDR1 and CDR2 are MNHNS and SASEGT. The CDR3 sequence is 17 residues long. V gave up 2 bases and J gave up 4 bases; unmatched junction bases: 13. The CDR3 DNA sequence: TGTGCCAGCAGTGAACACGGACAGGAGAAAATAGGCTATGGCTACACCTTC. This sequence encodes CASSEHGQEKIGYGYTF.

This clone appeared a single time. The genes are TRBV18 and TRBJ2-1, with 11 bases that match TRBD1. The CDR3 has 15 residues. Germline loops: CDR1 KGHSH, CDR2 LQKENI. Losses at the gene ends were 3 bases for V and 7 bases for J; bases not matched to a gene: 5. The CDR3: CASSPGQGARNEQFF. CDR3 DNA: TGTGCCAGCTCACCCGGACAGGGGGCTCGGAATGAGCAGTTCTTC.

The CDR3 loop reads CSVGPRDSVGETQYF. DNA of the CDR3: TGCAGCGTCGGCCCCCGGGATTCCGTGGGGGAGACCCAGTACTTC. The gene calls are TRBV29-1 and TRBJ2-5; D might be TRBD2 (5 bases). CDR1 is SQVTM, CDR2 ANQGSEA, per germline. Trimming removed 6 bases from V and 5 bases from J, with 22 bases in between. The CDR3 sequence is 15 residues long.

In nucleotides, the CDR3 is TGTGCCAGCAGCTTGCCGGGAGAGACCCAGTACTTC. It is translated as CASSLPGETQYF. This chain uses TRBV5-4 with TRBJ2-5; D remains unclear. Germline V lookup: CDR1 SGHNT, CDR2 YYREEE (reference sequence). The CDR3 sequence is 12 residues long. Trimming took 1 base from V and 4 from J, leaving 5 bases between them. Variable domain in full (rest from reference TRBV5-4 and TRBJ2-5): ETGVTQSPTHLIKTRGQQVTLRCSSQSGHNTVSWYQQALGQGPQFIFQYYREEENGRGNFPPRFSGLQFPNYSSELNVNALELDDSALYLCASSLPGETQYFGPGTRLLVL.

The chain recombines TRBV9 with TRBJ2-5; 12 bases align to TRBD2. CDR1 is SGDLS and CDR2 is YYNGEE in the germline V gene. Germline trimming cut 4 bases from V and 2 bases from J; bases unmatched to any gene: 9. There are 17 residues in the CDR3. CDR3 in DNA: TGTGCCAGCAGCCTGGGACTAGCGGGCTTATTTCAAGAGACCCAGTACTTC. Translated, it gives CASSLGLAGLFQETQYF.

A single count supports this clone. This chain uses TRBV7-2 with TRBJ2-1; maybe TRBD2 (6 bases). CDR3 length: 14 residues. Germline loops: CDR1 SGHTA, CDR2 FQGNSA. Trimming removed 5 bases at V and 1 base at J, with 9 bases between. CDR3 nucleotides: TGTGCCAGCAGCCCGGGGACTTCCTACAATGAGCAGTTCTTC. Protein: CASSPGTSYNEQFF.

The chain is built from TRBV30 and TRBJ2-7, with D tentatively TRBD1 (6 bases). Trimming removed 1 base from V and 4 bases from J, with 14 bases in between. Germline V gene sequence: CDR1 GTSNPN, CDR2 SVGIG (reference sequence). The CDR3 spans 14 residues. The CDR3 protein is CAWSGSGDTYEQYF. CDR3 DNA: TGTGCCTGGAGTGGGTCAGGGGATACTTACGAGCAGTACTTC.

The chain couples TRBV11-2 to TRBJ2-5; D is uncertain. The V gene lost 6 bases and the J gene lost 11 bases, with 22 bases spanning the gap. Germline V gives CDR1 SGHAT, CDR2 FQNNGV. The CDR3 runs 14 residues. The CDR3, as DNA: TGTGCCAGCAGAAGAGGACCTTTCAATTCCAAGCAGTACTTC. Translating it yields CASRRGPFNSKQYF.

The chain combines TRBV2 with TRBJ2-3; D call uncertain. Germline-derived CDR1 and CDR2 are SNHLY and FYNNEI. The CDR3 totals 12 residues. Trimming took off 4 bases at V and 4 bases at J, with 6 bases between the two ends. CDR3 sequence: CASSVTADTQYF. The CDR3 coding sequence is TGTGCCAGCAGTGTGACGGCAGATACGCAGTATTTT. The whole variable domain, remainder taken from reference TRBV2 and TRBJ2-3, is EPEVTQTPSHQVTQMGQEVILRCVPISNHLYFYWYRQILGQKVEFLVSFYNNEISEKSEIFDDQFSVERPDGSNFTLKIRSTKLEDSAMYFCASSVTADTQYFGPGTRLTVL.

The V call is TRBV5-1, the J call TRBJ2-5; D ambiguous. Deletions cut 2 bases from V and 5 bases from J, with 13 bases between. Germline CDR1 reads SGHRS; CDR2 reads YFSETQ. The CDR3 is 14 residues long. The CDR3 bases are TGCGCCAGCAGCTTAAGTCGCAATTCGGAGACCCAGTACTTC. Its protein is CASSLSRNSETQYF.

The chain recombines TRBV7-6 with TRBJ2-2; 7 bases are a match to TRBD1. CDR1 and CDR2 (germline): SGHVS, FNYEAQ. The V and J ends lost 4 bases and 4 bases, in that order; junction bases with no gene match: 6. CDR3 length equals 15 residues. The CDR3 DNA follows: TGTGCCAGCAGCTCCCGGACAGGAATCACCGGGGAGCTGTTTTTT. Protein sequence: CASSSRTGITGELFF.

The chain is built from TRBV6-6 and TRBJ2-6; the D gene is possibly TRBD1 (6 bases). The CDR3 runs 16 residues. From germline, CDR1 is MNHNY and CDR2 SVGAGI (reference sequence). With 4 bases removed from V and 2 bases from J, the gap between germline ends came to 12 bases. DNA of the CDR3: TGTGCCAGCAGTTCTCACAGGGAGCCTGGGGCCAACGTCCTGACTTTC. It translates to CASSSHREPGANVLTF.

The CDR3 DNA is TGCGCCAGCAGCCAAGTGGCCCAAGTGGGAGGACTCACAGATACGCAGTATTTT. It translates to CASSQVAQVGGLTDTQYF. The chain couples TRBV4-3 to TRBJ2-3; a weak D match, TRBD2 (6 bases). CDR1 is LGHNA, CDR2 YSLEER, per germline. The length of the CDR3 is 18 residues. Trimming pared 1 base from V and 2 bases from J, leaving 19 bases between.

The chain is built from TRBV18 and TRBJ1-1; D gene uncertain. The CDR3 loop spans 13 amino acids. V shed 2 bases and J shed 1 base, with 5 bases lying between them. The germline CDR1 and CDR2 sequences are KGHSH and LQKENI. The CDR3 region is CASSPGENTEAFF. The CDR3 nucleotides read TGTGCCAGCTCACCAGGGGAGAACACTGAAGCTTTCTTT.

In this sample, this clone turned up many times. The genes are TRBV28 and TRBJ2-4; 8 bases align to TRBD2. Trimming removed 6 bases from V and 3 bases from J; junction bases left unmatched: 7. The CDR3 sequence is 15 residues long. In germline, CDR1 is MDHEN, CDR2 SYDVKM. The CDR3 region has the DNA TGTGCCAGCAGGACTTTTAGCGGGAACAAAAACATTCAGTACTTC. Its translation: CASRTFSGNKNIQYF.

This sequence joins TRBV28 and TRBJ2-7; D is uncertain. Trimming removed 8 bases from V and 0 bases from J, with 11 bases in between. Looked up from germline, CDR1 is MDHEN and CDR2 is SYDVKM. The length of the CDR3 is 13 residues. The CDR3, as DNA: TGTGCCAGCTTTGAAAGAAGCTCCTACGAGCAGTACTTC. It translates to CASFERSSYEQYF.